This record covers a single TCR beta chain. Its antigen remains unknown. Trimming cost V 0 bases and J 3 bases, with 8 bases left between them. The CDR3 runs 14 residues. The germline V gene encodes CDR1 SGHNT and CDR2 YYREEE (reference sequence). These data belong to a study of cytomegalovirus exposure and HLA in healthy donors. In the study overall: Samples from HLA-typed donors yielded about 85 million unique TCRs in an early data release. Overall study findings and caveats: HLA allele associations emerged for some 16,000 TCR beta sequences in a later analysis, at 0.05 false discovery rate.

Primers for the PCR totalled 60 Vbeta and 13 Jbeta. Some clones are missing from TCRdb's copy, which holds only in-frame ones; the method was immunoSEQ multiplex PCR. The sample contains roughly 170,000 clones, roughly 82% of which appear only once. The sample consisted of PBMCs. This TCR was recovered from a woman in her 30s in good health and CMV-seronegative. V gene TRBV5-4 combines with J gene TRBJ2-3, with D possibly being TRBD1 (6 bases). The CDR3 protein is CASSLGGPTDTQYF. Written as DNA, the CDR3 is TGTGCCAGCAGCTTGGGGGGGCCTACAGATACGCAGTATTTT.